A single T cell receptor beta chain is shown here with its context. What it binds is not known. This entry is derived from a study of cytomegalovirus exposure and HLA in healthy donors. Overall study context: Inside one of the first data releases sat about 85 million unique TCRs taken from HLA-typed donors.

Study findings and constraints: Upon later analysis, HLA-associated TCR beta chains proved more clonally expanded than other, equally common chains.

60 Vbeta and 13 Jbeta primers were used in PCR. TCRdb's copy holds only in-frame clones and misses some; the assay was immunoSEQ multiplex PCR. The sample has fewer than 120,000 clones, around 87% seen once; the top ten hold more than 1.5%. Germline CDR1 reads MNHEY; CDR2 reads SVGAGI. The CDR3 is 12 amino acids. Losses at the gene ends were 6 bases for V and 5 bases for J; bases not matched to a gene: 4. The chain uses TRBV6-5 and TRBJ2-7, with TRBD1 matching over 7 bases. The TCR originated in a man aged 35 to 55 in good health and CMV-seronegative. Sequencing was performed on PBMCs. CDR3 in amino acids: CASSRTGHEQYF. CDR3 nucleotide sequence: TGTGCCAGCAGCAGGACAGGTCACGAGCAGTACTTC.